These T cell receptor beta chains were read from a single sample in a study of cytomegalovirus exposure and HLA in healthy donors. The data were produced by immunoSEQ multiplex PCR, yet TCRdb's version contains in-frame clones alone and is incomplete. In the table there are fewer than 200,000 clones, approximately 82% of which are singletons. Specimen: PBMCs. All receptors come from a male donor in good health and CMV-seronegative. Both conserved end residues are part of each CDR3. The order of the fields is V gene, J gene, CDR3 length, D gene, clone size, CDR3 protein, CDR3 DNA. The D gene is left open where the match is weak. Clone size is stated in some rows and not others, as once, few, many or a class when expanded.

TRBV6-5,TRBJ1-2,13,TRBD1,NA,CASSQGTGTGYTF,TGTGCCAGCAGTCAAGGGACAGGGACTGGCTACACCTTC
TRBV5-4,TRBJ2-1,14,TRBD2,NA,CASSPTGTSDEQFF,TGTGCCAGCAGCCCCACCGGGACTAGCGATGAGCAGTTCTTC
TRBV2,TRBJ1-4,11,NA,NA,CASRGEEKLFF,TGTGCCAGTCGGGGGGAGGAAAAACTGTTTTTT
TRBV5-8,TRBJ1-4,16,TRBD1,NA,CASSWTGTAINEKLFF,TGTGCCAGCAGCTGGACCGGGACAGCAATTAATGAAAAACTGTTTTTT
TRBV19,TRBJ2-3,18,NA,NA,CASYKAGAGNEGTDTQYF,TGTGCCAGTTATAAGGCCGGCGCGGGAAACGAGGGCACAGATACGCAGTATTTT
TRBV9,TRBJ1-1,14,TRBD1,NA,CASSTSPDRDEAFF,TGTGCCAGCAGCACAAGCCCAGACAGGGACGAAGCTTTCTTT
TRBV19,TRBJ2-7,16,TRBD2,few,CASSGLTSGGAYEQYF,TGTGCCAGTAGTGGACTAACTAGCGGGGGGGCTTACGAGCAGTACTTC
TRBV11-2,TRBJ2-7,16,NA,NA,CASSLDLDRSLREQYF,TGTGCCAGCAGCTTAGACCTCGACAGATCCCTTCGCGAGCAGTACTTC
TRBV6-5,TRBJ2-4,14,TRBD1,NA,CASSTGTGKNIQYF,TGTGCCAGCAGCACCGGGACAGGGAAAAACATTCAGTACTTC
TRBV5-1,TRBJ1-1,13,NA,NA,CASSLAGNTEAFF,TGCGCCAGCAGCTTGGCCGGGAACACTGAAGCTTTCTTT
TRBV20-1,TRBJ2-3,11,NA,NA,CSARVLDTQYF,TGCAGTGCTAGAGTTCTGGATACGCAGTATTTT
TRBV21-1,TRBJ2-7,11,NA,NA,CASSKVRAQYF,TGTGCCAGCAGCAAAGTGAGGGCACAGTACTTC
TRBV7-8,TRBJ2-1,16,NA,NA,CASSHNQGYRYNEQFF,TGTGCCAGCAGCCACAACCAGGGGTATCGCTACAATGAGCAGTTCTTC
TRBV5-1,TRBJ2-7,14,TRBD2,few,CASSSGTSLYEQYF,TGCGCCAGCAGCTCCGGGACTAGCCTCTACGAGCAGTACTTC
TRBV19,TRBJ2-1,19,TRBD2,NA,CASSPFLGTSGRVLNEQFF,TGTGCCAGTAGCCCTTTCCTCGGGACTAGCGGGAGGGTACTCAATGAGCAGTTCTTC
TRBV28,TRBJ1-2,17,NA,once,CASSFPRQGISNYGYTF,TGTGCCAGCAGTTTCCCACGGCAGGGGATCTCTAACTATGGCTACACCTTC
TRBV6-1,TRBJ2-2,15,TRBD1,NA,CASSRGQGRTGELFF,TGTGCCAGCAGTAGGGGACAGGGGAGAACCGGGGAGCTGTTTTTT
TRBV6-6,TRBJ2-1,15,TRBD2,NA,CASRVLAGSLNEQFF,TGTGCCAGCAGGGTGCTAGCGGGGTCCCTCAATGAGCAGTTCTTC
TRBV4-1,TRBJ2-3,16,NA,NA,CASSQVFAKSTDTQYF,TGCGCCAGCAGCCAAGTTTTTGCGAAAAGCACAGATACGCAGTATTTT
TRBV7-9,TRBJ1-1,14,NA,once,CASSLEGRGTEAFF,TGTGCCAGCAGCTTAGAAGGGCGGGGCACTGAAGCTTTCTTT
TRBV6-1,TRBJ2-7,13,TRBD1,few,CAISDGQVYEQYF,TGTGCCATCAGTGACGGACAGGTCTACGAGCAGTACTTC
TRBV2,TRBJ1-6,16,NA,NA,CASTPQGGGYNSPLHF,TGTGCCAGCACCCCCCAAGGAGGCGGTTATAATTCACCCCTCCACTTT
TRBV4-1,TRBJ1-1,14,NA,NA,CASSDAGHTTEAFF,TGCGCCAGCAGCGACGCGGGTCACACCACTGAAGCTTTCTTT
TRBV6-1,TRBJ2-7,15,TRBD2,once,CASRSTTSGAYEQYF,TGTGCCAGCAGATCTACGACTAGCGGGGCCTACGAGCAGTACTTC
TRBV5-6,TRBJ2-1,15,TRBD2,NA,CASSPAGAPSNEQFF,TGTGCCAGCAGCCCAGCGGGAGCCCCGAGTAATGAGCAGTTCTTC
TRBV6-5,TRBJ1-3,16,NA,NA,CASSYSRGAQGNTIYF,TGTGCCAGCAGTTACTCGCGGGGGGCGCAAGGAAACACCATATATTTT
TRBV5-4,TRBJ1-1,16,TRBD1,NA,CASSFPRGDMNTEAFF,TGTGCCAGCAGCTTTCCCAGGGGGGACATGAACACTGAAGCTTTCTTT
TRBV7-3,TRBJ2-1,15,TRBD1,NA,CASSRGQGSYNEQFF,TGTGCCAGCAGCCGAGGACAGGGCTCCTACAATGAGCAGTTCTTC
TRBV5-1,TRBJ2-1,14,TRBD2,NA,CASNPGGSHDEQFF,TGCGCCAGCAATCCGGGGGGGTCACACGATGAGCAGTTCTTC
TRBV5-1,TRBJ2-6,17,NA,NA,CASSFDSFSSGANVLTF,TGCGCCAGCAGCTTTGACAGTTTCTCCTCTGGGGCCAACGTCCTGACTTTC
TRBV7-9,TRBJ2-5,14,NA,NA,CASSLAEYQETQYF,TGTGCCAGCAGCTTAGCAGAGTACCAAGAGACCCAGTACTTC
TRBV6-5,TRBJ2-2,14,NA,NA,CASSKTLYRNELFF,TGTGCCAGCAGTAAGACTCTGTACCGGAATGAGCTGTTTTTT
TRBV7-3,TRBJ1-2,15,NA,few,CASSLGPRQGYGYTF,TGTGCCAGCAGCTTAGGACCTCGGCAGGGCTATGGCTACACCTTC
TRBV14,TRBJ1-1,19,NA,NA,CASSPRFSPEGLGGTEAFF,TGTGCCAGCAGCCCACGTTTTAGCCCAGAAGGTCTGGGAGGGACTGAAGCTTTCTTT
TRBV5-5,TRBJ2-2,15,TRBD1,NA,CASSPARGLDGELFF,TGTGCCAGCAGCCCGGCCAGGGGGCTTGACGGGGAGCTGTTTTTT
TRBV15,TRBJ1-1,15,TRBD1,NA,CATDQGGQANTEAFF,TGTGCCACCGATCAAGGGGGACAGGCGAACACTGAAGCTTTCTTT
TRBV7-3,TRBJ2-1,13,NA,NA,CASSLAGLNEQFF,TGTGCCAGCAGCTTAGCGGGGTTAAATGAGCAGTTCTTC
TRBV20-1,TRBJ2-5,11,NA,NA,CSAANRETQYF,TGCAGTGCCGCAAACAGAGAGACCCAGTACTTC
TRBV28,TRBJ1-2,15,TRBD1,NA,CAARTGTGGAGGYTF,TGTGCCGCCCGGACGGGGACAGGGGGCGCAGGGGGCTACACCTTC
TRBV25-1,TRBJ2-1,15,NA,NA,CASSATGIVYNEQFF,TGTGCCAGCAGCGCTACAGGGATCGTCTACAATGAGCAGTTCTTC
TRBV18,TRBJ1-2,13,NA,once,CASSPPNQVGYTF,TGTGCCAGCTCACCACCGAATCAGGTCGGCTACACCTTC
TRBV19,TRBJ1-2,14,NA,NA,CASSINPGQAGYTF,TGTGCCAGTAGTATAAATCCCGGCCAGGCCGGCTACACCTTC